Listed here is a single T cell receptor beta chain. What it binds is unknown. The data were taken from a study of beta chain features in type 1 diabetes. Study-wide results and limits: All four CD4+ subsets from Type 1 diabetes patients carried moderately but significantly shorter TCRB CDR3s. A greater similarity of naive, central memory and Treg TCRB repertoires was seen among patients than among healthy donors.

In total, each donor contributed a single heparinised blood draw that averaged approximately 0.12 L. Sorted populations were all over 98% pure. Of the isolated RNA, all was reverse transcribed, and so the sequenced material was expressed TCRB transcripts. Generated by immunoSEQ multiplex PCR, the TCRdb table keeps only in-frame clones and is missing some. The data show approximately 27,000 clones, with about 45% seen just once and 0.3% to 0.35% held by the top ten. Germline V CDR1 and CDR2: SGHRS, YFSETQ. V was pared by 0 bases and J by 4 bases, with 1 base of the junction left unmatched. This CDR3 has 15 residues.

This TCR was recovered from a man younger than 45 with type 1 diabetes. The sample taken for sequencing was stem cell memory CD4+ T cells from blood. The chain couples TRBV5-1 to TRBJ2-2; TRBD1 aligns across 9 bases. The CDR3 region is CASSLVGQGTGELFF. The DNA of the CDR3 is TGCGCCAGCAGCTTGGTGGGACAGGGCACCGGGGAGCTGTTTTTT. Combining the CDR3 with reference TRBV5-1 and TRBJ2-2 gives the whole variable domain KAGVTQTPRYLIKTRGQQVTLSCSPISGHRSVSWYQQTPGQGLQFLFEYFSETQRNKGNFPGRFSGRQFSNSRSEMNVSTLELGDSALYLCASSLVGQGTGELFFGEGSRLTVL.